This entry describes one TCR beta chain. The same CDR3 can be traced to other DNA sequences in this sample. The germline V gene encodes CDR1 LGHNT and CDR2 FRNRAP. V lost 5 bases and J 4 bases, leaving 14 bases between the germline ends. This CDR3 is built from 15 residues. Produced via immunoSEQ multiplex PCR; TCRdb's table is partial and in-frame only. The table records some 100,000 clones, less than 95% of them present only once. The data originate from a study of control samples from healthy donors and cancer patients. Sequencing was carried out using blood. This clonotype was obtained from a human donor in good health. The donor label of this sample is uncertain. The chain couples TRBV12-5 to TRBJ2-2, with D perhaps given as TRBD1 or TRBD2 (5 bases each). The CDR3 region is CASGPARDATGELFF. In DNA form, the CDR3 reads TGTGCTAGTGGTCCCGCCAGGGACGCCACCGGGGAGCTGTTTTTT.